This T cell receptor (beta chain) was obtained from a study of regulatory T cells in long-lasting Graves disease. Overall study results and limits: Repertoires from persistent disease leaned toward TRBV28, TRBJ1-2 and TRBJ2-5.

Sample time point: newly diagnosed GD, antithyroid drugs for less than 3 months. With RNA extracted from PBMCs as input, the TCR library was made. The CDR3 has 15 residues. The V end was cut by 0 bases, the J end by 1 base, with 9 bases between. CDR1 is LGHNA and CDR2 is YNFKEQ in the germline V gene. Regarding this clonotype: What it binds is unknown.

Combining iRepertoire HTBI primers with Arm-PCR of CDR3 regions, the authors built TCR beta libraries. TCRdb re-called the multiplex PCR reads through MiXCR, storing one row per CDR3 protein. The table shows 390,000 or so distinct CDR3 sequences, with approximately 10% occurring only once. The sample was also linked to a second study, of T cells in Graves' hyperthyroidism and ophthalmopathy. From that paper: Patients were aged 18 to 65, had disease duration under 2 months, and had newly diagnosed hyperthyroidism. Blood also held most thyroid clonotypes expanded beyond 0.001.

The specimen comprised peripheral blood mononuclear cells (PBMCs), sampled at new diagnosis, from a patient treated with antithyroid drugs. This chain joins TRBV4-2 and TRBJ2-5; D gene unclear. The clonotype originates from a young woman with Graves disease. DNA for the CDR3: TGTGCCAGCAGCCAAGATAAAACTTCCCAAGAGACCCAGTACTTC. Its protein is CASSQDKTSQETQYF.